The 2 T cell receptor beta chains listed next were all sequenced from one sample in a study of T cell responses to AZD1222 COVID-19 vaccine. Produced via immunoSEQ multiplex PCR; TCRdb's table is partial and in-frame only. The repertoire holds 140,000 to 150,000 clones, with roughly nine tenths as singletons. The sequences come from peripheral blood, collected 28 days after the second AZD1222 dose. These receptors were taken from an adult who received the AZD1222 COVID-19 vaccine.

The chain combines TRBV6-2 or TRBV6-3 with TRBJ2-7; no clear D gene. The V gene lost 0 bases and the J gene lost 2 bases, with 2 bases spanning the gap. The CDR3 contains 12 residues. The germline CDR1 and CDR2 sequences are MNHEY and SVGEGT. CDR3: CASSYSTYEQYF. The CDR3 bases are TGTGCCAGCAGTTACTCGACCTACGAGCAGTACTTC.

The rearrangement links TRBV9 to TRBJ1-1; D is ambiguous. There are 15 residues in the CDR3. The V gene lost 0 bases and the J gene lost 2 bases, with 11 bases spanning the gap. Germline V gives CDR1 SGDLS, CDR2 YYNGEE. CDR3 sequence (DNA): TGTGCCAGCAGCGTAGCTACGTCAGGTAACACTGAAGCTTTCTTT. Translation gives CASSVATSGNTEAFF.